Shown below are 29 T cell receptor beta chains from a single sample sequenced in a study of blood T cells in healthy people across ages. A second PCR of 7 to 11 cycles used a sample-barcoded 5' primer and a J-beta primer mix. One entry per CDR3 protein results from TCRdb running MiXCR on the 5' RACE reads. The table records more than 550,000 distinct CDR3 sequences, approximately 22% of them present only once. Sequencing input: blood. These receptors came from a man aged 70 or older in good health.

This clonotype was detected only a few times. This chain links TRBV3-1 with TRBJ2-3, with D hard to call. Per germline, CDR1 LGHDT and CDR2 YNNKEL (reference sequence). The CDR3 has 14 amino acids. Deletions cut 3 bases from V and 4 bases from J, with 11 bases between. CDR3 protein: CASSHWGDADTQYF. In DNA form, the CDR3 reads TGTGCCAGCAGCCACTGGGGTGATGCAGATACGCAGTATTTT.

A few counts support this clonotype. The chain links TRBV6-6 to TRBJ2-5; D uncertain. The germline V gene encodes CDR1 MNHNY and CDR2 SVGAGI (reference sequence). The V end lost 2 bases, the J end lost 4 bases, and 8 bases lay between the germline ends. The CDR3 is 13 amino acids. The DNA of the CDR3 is TGTGCCAGCAGTTACGGGATAGGAGAGACCCAGTACTTC. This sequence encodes CASSYGIGETQYF.

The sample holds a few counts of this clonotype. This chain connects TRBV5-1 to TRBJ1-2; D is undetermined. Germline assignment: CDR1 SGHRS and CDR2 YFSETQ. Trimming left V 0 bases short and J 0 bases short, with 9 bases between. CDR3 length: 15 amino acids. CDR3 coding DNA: TGCGCCAGCAGCTTGGCGGTCGGACCTAACTATGGCTACACCTTC. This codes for CASSLAVGPNYGYTF.

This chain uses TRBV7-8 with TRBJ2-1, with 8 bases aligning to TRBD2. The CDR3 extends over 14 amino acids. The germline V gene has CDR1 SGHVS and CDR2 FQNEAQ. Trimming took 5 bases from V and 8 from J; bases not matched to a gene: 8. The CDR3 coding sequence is TGTGCCAGCAGCCACTGGGGGCGGGGGGATGAGCAGTTCTTC. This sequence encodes CASSHWGRGDEQFF.

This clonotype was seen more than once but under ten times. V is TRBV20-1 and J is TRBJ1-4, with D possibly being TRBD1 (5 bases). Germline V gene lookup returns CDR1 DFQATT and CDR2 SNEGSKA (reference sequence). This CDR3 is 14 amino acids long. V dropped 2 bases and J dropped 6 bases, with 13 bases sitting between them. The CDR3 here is CSARSGAGDEKLFF. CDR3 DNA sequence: TGCAGTGCTAGAAGCGGGGCGGGGGATGAAAAACTGTTTTTT.

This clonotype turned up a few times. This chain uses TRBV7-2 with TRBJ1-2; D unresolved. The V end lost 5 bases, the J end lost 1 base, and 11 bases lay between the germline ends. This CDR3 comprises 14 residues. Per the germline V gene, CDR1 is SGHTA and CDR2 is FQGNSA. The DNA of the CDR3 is TGTGCCAGCAGCAGCGGACCGAATAACTATGGCTACACCTTC. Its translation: CASSSGPNNYGYTF. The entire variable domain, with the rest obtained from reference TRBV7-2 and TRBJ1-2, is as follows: GAGVSQSPSNKVTEKGKDVELRCDPISGHTALYWYRQSLGQGLEFLIYFQGNSAPDKSGLPSDRFSAERTGGSVSTLTIQRTQQEDSAVYLCASSSGPNNYGYTFGSGTRLTVV.

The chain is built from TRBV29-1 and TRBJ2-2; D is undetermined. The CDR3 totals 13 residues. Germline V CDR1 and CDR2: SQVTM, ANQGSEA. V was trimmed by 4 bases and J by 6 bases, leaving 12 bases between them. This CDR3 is CSVGDPYSGELFF. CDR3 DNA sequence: TGCAGCGTTGGAGACCCCTATTCCGGGGAGCTGTTTTTT.

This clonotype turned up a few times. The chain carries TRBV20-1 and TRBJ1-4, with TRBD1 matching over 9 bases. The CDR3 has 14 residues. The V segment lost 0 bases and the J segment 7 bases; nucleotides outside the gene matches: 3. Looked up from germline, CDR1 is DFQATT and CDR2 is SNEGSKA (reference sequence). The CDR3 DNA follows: TGCAGTGCTAGAGAGGGGACAGGGCGTGAAAAACTGTTTTTT. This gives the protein CSAREGTGREKLFF.

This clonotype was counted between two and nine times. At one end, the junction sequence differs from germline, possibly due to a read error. CDR3 nucleotide sequence: TGTGCCAGTAGTATGTCACCTGCGATGCGGTTCTTC. It translates to CASSMSPAMRFF. The chain couples TRBV19 to TRBJ2-5, with unresolved D. The CDR3 runs 12 residues. Germline V lookup: CDR1 LNHDA, CDR2 SQIVND (reference sequence).

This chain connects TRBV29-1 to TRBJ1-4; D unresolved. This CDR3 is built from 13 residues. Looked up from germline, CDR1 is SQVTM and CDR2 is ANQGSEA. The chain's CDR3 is CVSTGAGNEKLFF. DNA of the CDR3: TGCGTCAGTACGGGCGCCGGTAATGAAAAACTGTTTTTT.

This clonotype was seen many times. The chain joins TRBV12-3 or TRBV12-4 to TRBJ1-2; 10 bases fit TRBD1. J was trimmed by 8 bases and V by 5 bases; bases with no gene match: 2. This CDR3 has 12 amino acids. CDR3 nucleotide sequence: TGTGCCAGCAGTCGGGGACAGGGGGGCTACACCTTC. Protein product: CASSRGQGGYTF.

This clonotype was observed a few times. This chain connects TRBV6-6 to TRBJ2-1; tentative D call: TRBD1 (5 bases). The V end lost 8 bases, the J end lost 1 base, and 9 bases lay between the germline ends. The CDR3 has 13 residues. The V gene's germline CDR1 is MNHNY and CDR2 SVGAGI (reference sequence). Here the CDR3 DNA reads TGTGCCAGCCGGACACGGTCCTACAATGAGCAGTTCTTC. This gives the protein CASRTRSYNEQFF.

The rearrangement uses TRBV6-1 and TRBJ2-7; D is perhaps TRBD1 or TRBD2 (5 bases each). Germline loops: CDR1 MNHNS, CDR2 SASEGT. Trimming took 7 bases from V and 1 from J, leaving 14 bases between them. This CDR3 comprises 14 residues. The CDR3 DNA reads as TGTGCCAGCACGAAACGGGGCTTGTCCTACGAGCAGTACTTC. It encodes CASTKRGLSYEQYF.

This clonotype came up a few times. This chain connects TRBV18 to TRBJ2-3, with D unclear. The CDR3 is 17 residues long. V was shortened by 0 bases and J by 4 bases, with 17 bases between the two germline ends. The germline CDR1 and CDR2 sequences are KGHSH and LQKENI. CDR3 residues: CASSPPWSRFGSDTQYF. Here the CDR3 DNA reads TGTGCCAGCTCACCACCGTGGTCGCGTTTCGGGTCAGATACGCAGTATTTT.

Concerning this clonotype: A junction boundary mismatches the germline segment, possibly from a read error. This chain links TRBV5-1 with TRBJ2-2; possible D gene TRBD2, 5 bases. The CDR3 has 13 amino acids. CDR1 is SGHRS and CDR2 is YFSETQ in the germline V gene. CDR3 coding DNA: TGCGCCAGCAGCTTGTCCCAGGACGGGGAGCTGGTTTTT. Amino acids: CASSLSQDGELVF.

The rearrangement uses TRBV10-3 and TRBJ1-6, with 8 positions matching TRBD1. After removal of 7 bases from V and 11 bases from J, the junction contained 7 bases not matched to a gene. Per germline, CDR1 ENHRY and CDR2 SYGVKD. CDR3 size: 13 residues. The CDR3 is CAINTDRGTPLHF. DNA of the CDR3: TGTGCCATCAATACCGACAGGGGTACACCCCTCCACTTT.

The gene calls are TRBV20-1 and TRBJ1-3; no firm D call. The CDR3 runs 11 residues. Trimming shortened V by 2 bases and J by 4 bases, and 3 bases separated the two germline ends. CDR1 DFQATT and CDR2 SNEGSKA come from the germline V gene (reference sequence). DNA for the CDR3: TGCAGTGCTAGATTGGGAAACACCATATATTTT. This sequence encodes CSARLGNTIYF.

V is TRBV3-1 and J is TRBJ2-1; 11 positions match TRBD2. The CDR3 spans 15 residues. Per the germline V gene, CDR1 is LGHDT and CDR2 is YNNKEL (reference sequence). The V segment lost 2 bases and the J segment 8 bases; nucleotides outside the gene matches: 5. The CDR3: CASSQILAGVDEQFF. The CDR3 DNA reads TGTGCCAGCAGCCAAATACTAGCGGGGGTGGATGAGCAGTTCTTC.

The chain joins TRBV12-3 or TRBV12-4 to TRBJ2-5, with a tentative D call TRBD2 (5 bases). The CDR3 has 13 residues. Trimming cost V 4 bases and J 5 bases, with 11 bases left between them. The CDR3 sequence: CASSYIEGETQYF. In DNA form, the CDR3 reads TGTGCCAGCAGTTACATAGAGGGTGAGACCCAGTACTTC.

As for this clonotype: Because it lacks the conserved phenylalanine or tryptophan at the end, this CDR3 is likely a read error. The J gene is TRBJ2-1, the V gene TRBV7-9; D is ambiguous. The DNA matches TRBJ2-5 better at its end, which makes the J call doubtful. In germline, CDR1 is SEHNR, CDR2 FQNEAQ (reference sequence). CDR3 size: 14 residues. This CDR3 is CASSLPEEQETQYL. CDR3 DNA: TGTGCCAGCAGCTTACCAGAAGAACAAGAGACCCAGTACCTC.

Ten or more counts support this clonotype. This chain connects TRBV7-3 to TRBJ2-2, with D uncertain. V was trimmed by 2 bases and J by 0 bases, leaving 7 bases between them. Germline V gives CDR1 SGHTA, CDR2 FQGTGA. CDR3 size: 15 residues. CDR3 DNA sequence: TGTGCCAGCAGCTTAGGGGTTTCGAACACCGGGGAGCTGTTTTTT. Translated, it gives CASSLGVSNTGELFF. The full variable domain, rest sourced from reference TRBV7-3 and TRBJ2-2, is GAGVSQTPSNKVTEKGKYVELRCDPISGHTALYWYRQSLGQGPEFLIYFQGTGAADDSGLPNDRFFAVRPEGSVSTLKIQRTERGDSAVYLCASSLGVSNTGELFFGEGSRLTVL.

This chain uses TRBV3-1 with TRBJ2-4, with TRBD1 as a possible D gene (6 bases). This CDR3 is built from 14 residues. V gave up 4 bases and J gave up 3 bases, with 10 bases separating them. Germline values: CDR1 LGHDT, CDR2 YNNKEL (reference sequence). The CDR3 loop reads CASSLRGGKNIQYF. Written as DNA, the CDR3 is TGTGCCAGCAGCCTCAGGGGCGGCAAAAACATTCAGTACTTC.

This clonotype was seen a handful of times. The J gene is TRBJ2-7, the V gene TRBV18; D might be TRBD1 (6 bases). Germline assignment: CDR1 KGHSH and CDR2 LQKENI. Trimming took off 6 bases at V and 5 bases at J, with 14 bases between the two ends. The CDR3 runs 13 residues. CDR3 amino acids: CASSSQGYHEQYF. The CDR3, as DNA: TGTGCCAGCTCGTCACAGGGTTACCACGAGCAGTACTTC.

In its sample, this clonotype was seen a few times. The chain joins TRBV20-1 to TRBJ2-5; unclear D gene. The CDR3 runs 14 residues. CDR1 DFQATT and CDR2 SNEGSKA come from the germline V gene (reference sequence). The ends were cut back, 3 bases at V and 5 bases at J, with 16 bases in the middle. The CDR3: CSARTQSPWETQYF. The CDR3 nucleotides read TGCAGTGCTAGGACCCAATCCCCCTGGGAGACCCAGTACTTC.

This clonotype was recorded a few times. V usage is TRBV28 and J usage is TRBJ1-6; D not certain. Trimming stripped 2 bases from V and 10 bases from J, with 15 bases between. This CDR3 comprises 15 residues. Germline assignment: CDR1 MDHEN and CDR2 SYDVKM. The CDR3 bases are TGTGCCAGCAGTTTACAGGATGGGGAGCAGTCACCCCTCCACTTT. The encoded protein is CASSLQDGEQSPLHF.

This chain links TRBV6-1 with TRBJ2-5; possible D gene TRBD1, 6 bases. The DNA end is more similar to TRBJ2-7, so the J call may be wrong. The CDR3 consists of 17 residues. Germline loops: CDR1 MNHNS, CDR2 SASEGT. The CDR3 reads CASSKTGQRSYSYEQYV. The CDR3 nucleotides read TGTGCCAGCAGTAAGACTGGACAGCGCTCGTATTCCTACGAGCAGTACGTC.

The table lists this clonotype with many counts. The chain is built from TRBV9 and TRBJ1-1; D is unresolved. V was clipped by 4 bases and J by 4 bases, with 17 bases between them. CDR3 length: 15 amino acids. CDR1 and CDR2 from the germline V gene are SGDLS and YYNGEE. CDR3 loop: CASSPRPGSGTEAFF. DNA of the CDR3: TGTGCCAGCAGCCCGCGGCCCGGAAGTGGCACTGAAGCTTTCTTT.

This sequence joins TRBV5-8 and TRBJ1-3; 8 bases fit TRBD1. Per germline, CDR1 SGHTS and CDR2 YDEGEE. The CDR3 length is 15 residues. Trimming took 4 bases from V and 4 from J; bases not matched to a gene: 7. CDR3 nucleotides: TGTGCCAGCAGCCTGTCAAGGACAGGGGGAAACACCATATATTTT. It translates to CASSLSRTGGNTIYF.

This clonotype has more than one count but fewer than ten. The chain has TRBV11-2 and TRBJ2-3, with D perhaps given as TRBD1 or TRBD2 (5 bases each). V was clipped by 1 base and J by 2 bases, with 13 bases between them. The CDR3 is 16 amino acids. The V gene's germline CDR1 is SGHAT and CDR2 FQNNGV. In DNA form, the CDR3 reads TGTGCCAGCAGCTTAGGCGGTGGGGGTCCCACAGATACGCAGTATTTT. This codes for CASSLGGGGPTDTQYF.